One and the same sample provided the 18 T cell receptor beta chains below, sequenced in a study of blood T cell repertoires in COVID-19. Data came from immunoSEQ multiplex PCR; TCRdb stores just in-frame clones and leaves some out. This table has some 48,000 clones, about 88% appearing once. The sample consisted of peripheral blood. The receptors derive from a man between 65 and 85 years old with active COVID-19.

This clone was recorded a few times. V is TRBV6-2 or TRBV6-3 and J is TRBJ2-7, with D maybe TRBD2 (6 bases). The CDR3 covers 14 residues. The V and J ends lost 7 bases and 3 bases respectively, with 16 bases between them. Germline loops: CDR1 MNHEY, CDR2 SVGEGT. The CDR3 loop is CASTPWGVRYEQYF. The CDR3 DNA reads TGTGCCAGCACCCCATGGGGGGTGCGCTACGAGCAGTACTTC.

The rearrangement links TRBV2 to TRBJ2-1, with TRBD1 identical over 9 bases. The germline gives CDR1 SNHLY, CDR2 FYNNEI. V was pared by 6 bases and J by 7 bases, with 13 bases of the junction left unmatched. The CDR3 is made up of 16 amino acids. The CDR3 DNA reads TGTGCCAGCAGCGAATTTCCGGACAGGGGATTGAATGAGCAGTTCTTC. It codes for CASSEFPDRGLNEQFF.

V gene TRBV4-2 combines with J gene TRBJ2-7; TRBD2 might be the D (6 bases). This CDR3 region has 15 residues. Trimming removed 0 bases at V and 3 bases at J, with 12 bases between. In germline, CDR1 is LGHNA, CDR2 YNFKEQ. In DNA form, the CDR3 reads TGTGCCAGCAGCCAAGACGGGGGATCCGGCTACGAGCAGTACTTC. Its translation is CASSQDGGSGYEQYF.

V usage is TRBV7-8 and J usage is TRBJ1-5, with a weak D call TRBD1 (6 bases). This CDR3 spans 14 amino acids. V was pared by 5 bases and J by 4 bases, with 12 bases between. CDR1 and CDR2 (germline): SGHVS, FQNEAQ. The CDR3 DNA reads TGTGCCAGCAGCCTTCAGGGGTGGAATCAGCCCCAGCATTTT. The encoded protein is CASSLQGWNQPQHF.

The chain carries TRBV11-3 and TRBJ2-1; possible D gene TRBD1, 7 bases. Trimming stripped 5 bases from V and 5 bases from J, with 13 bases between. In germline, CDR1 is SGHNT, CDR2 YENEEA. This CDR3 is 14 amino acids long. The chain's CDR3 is CASSRGTVNNEQFF. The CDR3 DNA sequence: TGTGCCAGCAGCCGGGGGACAGTGAACAATGAGCAGTTCTTC.

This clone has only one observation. The CDR3: CASSQEPLGDRVPYEQYF. CDR3 in DNA: TGTGCCAGCAGCCAAGAGCCCTTAGGAGACAGGGTTCCCTACGAGCAGTACTTC. The rearrangement joins TRBV3-1 (or the pseudogene TRBV3-2) to TRBJ2-7; 7 nucleotides line up with TRBD1. CDR3 length: 18 residues. The ends lost 0 bases at V and 2 bases at J; junction bases unmatched: 13. Looked up from germline, CDR1 is LGHDT and CDR2 is YNNKEL (reference sequence).

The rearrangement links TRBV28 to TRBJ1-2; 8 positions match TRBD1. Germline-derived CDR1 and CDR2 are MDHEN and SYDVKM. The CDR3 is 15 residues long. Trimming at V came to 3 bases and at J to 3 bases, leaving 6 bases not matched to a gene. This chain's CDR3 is CASSFLGQGDYGYTF. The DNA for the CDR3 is TGTGCCAGCAGTTTCCTAGGACAGGGCGACTATGGCTACACCTTC.

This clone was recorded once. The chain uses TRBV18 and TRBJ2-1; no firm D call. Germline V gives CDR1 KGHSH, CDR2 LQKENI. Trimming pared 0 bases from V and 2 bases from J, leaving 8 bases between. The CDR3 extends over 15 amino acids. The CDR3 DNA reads TGTGCCAGCTCACCACCAACAGAAACCTACAATGAGCAGTTCTTC. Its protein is CASSPPTETYNEQFF.

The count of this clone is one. CDR3 sequence: CAISDKGYTEAFF. For the CDR3, the DNA is TGTGCCATCAGTGACAAGGGGTACACTGAAGCTTTCTTT. The chain combines TRBV10-3 with TRBJ1-1; D is possibly TRBD1 (5 bases). The V end was cut by 3 bases, the J end by 3 bases, with 8 bases between. The CDR3 has 13 amino acids. Germline CDR1 is ENHRY and CDR2 is SYGVKD.

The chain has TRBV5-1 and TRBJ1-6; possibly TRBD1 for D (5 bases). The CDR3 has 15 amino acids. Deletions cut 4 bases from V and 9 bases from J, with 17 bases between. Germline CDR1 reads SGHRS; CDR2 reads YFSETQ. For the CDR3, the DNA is TGCGCCAGCAGCCTCCATCAGGGTGTAGGTTCACCCCTCCACTTT. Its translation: CASSLHQGVGSPLHF.

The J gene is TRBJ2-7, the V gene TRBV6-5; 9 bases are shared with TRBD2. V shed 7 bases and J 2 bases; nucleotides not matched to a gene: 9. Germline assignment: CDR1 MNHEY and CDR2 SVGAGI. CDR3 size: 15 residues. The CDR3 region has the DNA TGTGCCAGCACCCAAGAAGCGGGGGGCCCCTACGAGCAGTACTTC. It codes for CASTQEAGGPYEQYF.

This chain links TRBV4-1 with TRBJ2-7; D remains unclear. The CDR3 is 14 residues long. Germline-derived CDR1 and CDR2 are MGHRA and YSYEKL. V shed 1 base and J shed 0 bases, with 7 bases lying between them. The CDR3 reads CASSQGTSSYEQYF. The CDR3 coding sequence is TGCGCCAGCAGCCAAGGCACCAGCTCCTACGAGCAGTACTTC.

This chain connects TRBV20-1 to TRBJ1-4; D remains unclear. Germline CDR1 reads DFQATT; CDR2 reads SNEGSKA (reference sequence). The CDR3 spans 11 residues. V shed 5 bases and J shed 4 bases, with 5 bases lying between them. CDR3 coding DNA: TGCAGTGCTCTCAGTAATGAAAAACTGTTTTTT. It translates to CSALSNEKLFF.

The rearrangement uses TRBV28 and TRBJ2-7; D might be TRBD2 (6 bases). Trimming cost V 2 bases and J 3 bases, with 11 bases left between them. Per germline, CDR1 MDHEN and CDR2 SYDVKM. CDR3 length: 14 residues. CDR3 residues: CASSLRRGIYEQYF. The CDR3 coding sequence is TGTGCCAGCAGTTTAAGGCGGGGAATCTACGAGCAGTACTTC.

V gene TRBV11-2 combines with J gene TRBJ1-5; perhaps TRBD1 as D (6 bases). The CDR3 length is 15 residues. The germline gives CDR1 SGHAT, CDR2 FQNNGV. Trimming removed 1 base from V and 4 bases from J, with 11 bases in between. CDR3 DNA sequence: TGTGCCAGCAGCTTAGGCAGGGGCCCTAATCAGCCCCAGCATTTT. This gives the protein CASSLGRGPNQPQHF.

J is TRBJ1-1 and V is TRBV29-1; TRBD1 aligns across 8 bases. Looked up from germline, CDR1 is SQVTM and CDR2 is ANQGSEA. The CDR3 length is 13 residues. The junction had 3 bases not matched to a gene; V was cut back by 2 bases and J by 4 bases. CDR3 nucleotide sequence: TGCAGCGTTGAAAGGGGACAGGTCACTGAAGCTTTCTTT. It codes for CSVERGQVTEAFF.

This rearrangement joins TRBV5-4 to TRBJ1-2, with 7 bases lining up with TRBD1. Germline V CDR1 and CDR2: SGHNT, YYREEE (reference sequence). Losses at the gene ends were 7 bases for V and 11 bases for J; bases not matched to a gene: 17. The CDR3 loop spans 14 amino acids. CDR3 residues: CASGHSPGTEEYTF. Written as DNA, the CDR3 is TGTGCCAGCGGACATAGCCCCGGGACAGAAGAATACACCTTC.

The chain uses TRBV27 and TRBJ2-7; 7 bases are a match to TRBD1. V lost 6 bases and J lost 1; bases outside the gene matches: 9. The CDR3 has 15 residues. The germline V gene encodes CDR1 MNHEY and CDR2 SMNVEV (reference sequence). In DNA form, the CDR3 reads TGTGCCAGCAGAAGACAGGGTTGGACTTCCTACGAGCAGTACTTC. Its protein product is CASRRQGWTSYEQYF.